Listed below are T cell receptor beta chains from one sample, sequenced in a study of blood T cell repertoires in COVID-19. Measured with immunoSEQ multiplex PCR; TCRdb has only the in-frame clones, and not every one. The table has more than 300,000 clones, 85% to 90% seen once. What was sequenced was peripheral blood. The receptors shown here come from a middle-aged woman with COVID-19, enrolled during active disease. The CDR3 runs from the conserved cysteine through the conserved F or W. The order of the fields is CDR3 protein, CDR3 DNA, J gene, V gene, D gene, clone size. D genes are given only for firm matches. Clone size is given for some rows only: seen once, a few or many times, or a class if the clone is expanded.

CDR3aa: CASSAGQGDTQYF; CDR3nt: TGTGCCAGCAGCGCAGGACAAGGAGATACGCAGTATTTT; j_gene: TRBJ2-3; v_gene: TRBV5-4; d_gene: .; abundance: .
CDR3aa: CASSVGTAGDQPQHF; CDR3nt: TGTGCCAGCAGCGTCGGGACAGCGGGGGATCAGCCCCAGCATTTT; j_gene: TRBJ1-5; v_gene: TRBV5-4; d_gene: TRBD1; abundance: .
CDR3aa: CASSRPDGGYNEQFF; CDR3nt: TGTGCCAGCAGTCGCCCCGACGGCGGATACAATGAGCAGTTCTTC; j_gene: TRBJ2-1; v_gene: TRBV28; d_gene: .; abundance: .
CDR3aa: CASSSWTGDNQPQHF; CDR3nt: TGTGCCAGCAGTTCGTGGACAGGGGACAATCAGCCCCAGCATTTT; j_gene: TRBJ1-5; v_gene: TRBV25-1; d_gene: TRBD1; abundance: once
CDR3aa: CASSLTGEGYTF; CDR3nt: TGTGCCAGCAGCTTGACAGGGGAAGGCTACACCTTC; j_gene: TRBJ1-2; v_gene: TRBV28; d_gene: TRBD1; abundance: .
CDR3aa: CSVDHGGTEAFF; CDR3nt: TGCAGCGTTGACCACGGGGGCACTGAAGCTTTCTTT; j_gene: TRBJ1-1; v_gene: TRBV29-1; d_gene: .; abundance: .
CDR3aa: CASSPSTGTGGTLNQPQHF; CDR3nt: TGTGCCAGCTCACCGTCCACCGGGACAGGGGGCACCCTCAATCAGCCCCAGCATTTT; j_gene: TRBJ1-5; v_gene: TRBV18; d_gene: TRBD1; abundance: once
CDR3aa: CASSFSSGSTDTQYF; CDR3nt: TGTGCCAGCAGCTTTTCTAGCGGGAGCACAGATACGCAGTATTTT; j_gene: TRBJ2-3; v_gene: TRBV11-3; d_gene: TRBD2; abundance: .
CDR3aa: CASSVGRGSSPLHF; CDR3nt: TGCGCCAGCAGCGTTGGCAGGGGAAGTTCACCCCTCCACTTT; j_gene: TRBJ1-6; v_gene: TRBV5-1; d_gene: .; abundance: .
CDR3aa: CASSYRSGELFF; CDR3nt: TGTGCCAGCAGTTACCGGTCCGGGGAGCTGTTTTTT; j_gene: TRBJ2-2; v_gene: TRBV6-6; d_gene: .; abundance: once
CDR3aa: CAWSVPGINYGYTF; CDR3nt: TGTGCCTGGAGTGTACCAGGGATTAACTATGGCTACACCTTC; j_gene: TRBJ1-2; v_gene: TRBV30; d_gene: .; abundance: .
CDR3aa: CASGYRDHSGNTIYF; CDR3nt: TGTGCCAGTGGTTACAGGGACCACTCTGGAAACACCATATATTTT; j_gene: TRBJ1-3; v_gene: TRBV19; d_gene: .; abundance: .
CDR3aa: CASSFTRGGYRETQYF; CDR3nt: TGCGCCAGCAGCTTTACCCGCGGGGGATATCGAGAGACCCAGTACTTC; j_gene: TRBJ2-5; v_gene: TRBV5-1; d_gene: TRBD2; abundance: .
CDR3aa: CATSRERTGSYEQYF; CDR3nt: TGTGCCACCAGCAGAGAACGGACAGGGAGCTACGAGCAGTACTTC; j_gene: TRBJ2-7; v_gene: TRBV15; d_gene: TRBD1; abundance: .
CDR3aa: CASSSPRGANEKLFF; CDR3nt: TGTGCCAGCAGTTCCCCCAGGGGGGCTAATGAAAAACTGTTTTTT; j_gene: TRBJ1-4; v_gene: TRBV28; d_gene: TRBD1; abundance: .
CDR3aa: CASSHPRGTEAFF; CDR3nt: TGTGCCAGCAGCCATCCAAGGGGCACTGAAGCTTTCTTT; j_gene: TRBJ1-1; v_gene: TRBV3-1/TRBV3-2; d_gene: .; abundance: .
CDR3aa: CASSFGGTEAFF; CDR3nt: TGTGCCAGCAGTTTCGGGGGGACTGAAGCTTTCTTT; j_gene: TRBJ1-1; v_gene: TRBV12-3/TRBV12-4; d_gene: .; abundance: .
CDR3aa: CASSLGRISGGNTIYF; CDR3nt: TGTGCCAGCAGCTTAGGACGGATATCGGGTGGAAACACCATATATTTT; j_gene: TRBJ1-3; v_gene: TRBV11-1; d_gene: .; abundance: once
CDR3aa: CASSPSGGDEQYF; CDR3nt: TGTGCCAGCAGTCCGAGCGGGGGAGACGAGCAGTACTTC; j_gene: TRBJ2-7; v_gene: TRBV27; d_gene: TRBD2; abundance: once
CDR3aa: CASRWTGPTDTQYF; CDR3nt: TGTGCCAGCAGATGGACAGGGCCCACAGATACGCAGTATTTT; j_gene: TRBJ2-3; v_gene: TRBV28; d_gene: TRBD1; abundance: .
CDR3aa: CASSQTGGLFYNEQFF; CDR3nt: TGTGCCAGCAGCCAGACAGGGGGACTCTTTTACAATGAGCAGTTCTTC; j_gene: TRBJ2-1; v_gene: TRBV3-1/TRBV3-2; d_gene: TRBD1; abundance: .
CDR3aa: CASGSDRVLYNEQFF; CDR3nt: TGTGCTAGTGGCTCCGACAGGGTACTCTACAATGAGCAGTTCTTC; j_gene: TRBJ2-1; v_gene: TRBV12-5; d_gene: TRBD1; abundance: once
CDR3aa: CASSSQQVNTGELFF; CDR3nt: TGTGCCAGCAGCTCCCAGCAGGTTAACACCGGGGAGCTGTTTTTT; j_gene: TRBJ2-2; v_gene: TRBV7-3; d_gene: .; abundance: .
CDR3aa: CATSNPGWLNTEAFF; CDR3nt: TGTGCCACCAGCAATCCGGGATGGCTGAACACTGAAGCTTTCTTT; j_gene: TRBJ1-1; v_gene: TRBV15; d_gene: .; abundance: .
CDR3aa: CASSRLRGKETQYF; CDR3nt: TGTGCCAGCAGCCGCCTCCGGGGAAAAGAGACCCAGTACTTC; j_gene: TRBJ2-5; v_gene: TRBV7-9; d_gene: .; abundance: once
CDR3aa: CSVGAEQAWNEQFF; CDR3nt: TGCAGCGTTGGGGCTGAACAGGCATGGAATGAGCAGTTCTTC; j_gene: TRBJ2-1; v_gene: TRBV29-1; d_gene: .; abundance: .
CDR3aa: CASSLARLAGADYEQYF; CDR3nt: TGCGCCAGCAGCTTGGCCCGGCTAGCGGGAGCCGATTACGAGCAGTACTTC; j_gene: TRBJ2-7; v_gene: TRBV5-1; d_gene: TRBD2; abundance: once
CDR3aa: CASSFGLAGLYEQYF; CDR3nt: TGTGCCAGCAGTTTCGGACTAGCGGGACTGTACGAGCAGTACTTC; j_gene: TRBJ2-7; v_gene: TRBV27; d_gene: TRBD2; abundance: .
CDR3aa: CASTGVSTDTQYF; CDR3nt: TGTGCCAGCACGGGGGTTAGCACAGATACGCAGTATTTT; j_gene: TRBJ2-3; v_gene: TRBV6-5; d_gene: .; abundance: .
CDR3aa: CASSGGDSPLHF; CDR3nt: TGTGCCAGCAGCGGGGGGGATTCACCCCTCCACTTT; j_gene: TRBJ1-6; v_gene: TRBV7-8; d_gene: .; abundance: .